Following are 32 T cell receptor beta chains from one sample sequenced in a study of blood T cell repertoires in COVID-19. Clones were sequenced by immunoSEQ multiplex PCR, and TCRdb holds only the in-frame ones, with some missing. The sample consists of 100,000 or so clones, over 75% of them appearing once. The sequencing input was peripheral blood. These receptors were collected from a human donor in a cohort sampled during active COVID-19.

The chain recombines TRBV6-5 with TRBJ2-7; TRBD1 matches 12 bases. Trimming removed 7 bases from V and 7 bases from J; junction bases left unmatched: 8. Germline lookup yields CDR1 MNHEY and CDR2 SVGAGI. This CDR3 region has 14 residues. The CDR3 nucleotides are TGTGCCAGCATACCGGGACAGGGGGCAGTGGAGCAGTACTTC. Its protein is CASIPGQGAVEQYF.

J is TRBJ2-7 and V is TRBV6-5; D gene uncertain. This CDR3 spans 13 amino acids. V was cut by 6 bases and J by 3 bases, with 12 bases left in between. Germline CDR1 MNHEY, CDR2 SVGAGI. CDR3 DNA: TGTGCCAGCAGCCCCCACGTCGGCTACGAGCAGTACTTC. As protein: CASSPHVGYEQYF.

The V and J genes are TRBV2 and TRBJ1-2; D is unclear. This CDR3 has 14 amino acids. V gave up 3 bases and J gave up 0 bases, with 8 bases separating them. The V gene's germline CDR1 is SNHLY and CDR2 FYNNEI. The CDR3: CASSEAGSNYGYTF. DNA of the CDR3: TGTGCCAGCAGTGAGGCAGGATCTAACTATGGCTACACCTTC.

V usage is TRBV5-1 and J usage is TRBJ1-1; TRBD1 might be the D (5 bases). The CDR3 consists of 14 residues. Trimming shortened V by 4 bases and J by 5 bases, and 15 bases separated the two germline ends. CDR1 and CDR2 (germline): SGHRS, YFSETQ. CDR3 DNA: TGCGCCAGCAGCGAACAGGTCCCCGGGACTGAAGCTTTCTTT. This codes for CASSEQVPGTEAFF. The whole variable domain, filled in from reference TRBV5-1 and TRBJ1-1, reads KAGVTQTPRYLIKTRGQQVTLSCSPISGHRSVSWYQQTPGQGLQFLFEYFSETQRNKGNFPGRFSGRQFSNSRSEMNVSTLELGDSALYLCASSEQVPGTEAFFGQGTRLTVV.

The chain is built from TRBV13 and TRBJ2-7; a possible D gene is TRBD1 (5 bases). Germline V CDR1 and CDR2: PRHDT, FYEKMQ (reference sequence). The CDR3 contains 17 residues. Trimming left V 2 bases short and J 3 bases short, with 20 bases between. This CDR3 is CASSLNPSRSRDYEQYF. DNA of the CDR3: TGTGCCAGCAGCTTAAACCCTTCACGCTCCAGGGACTACGAGCAGTACTTC.

About this clone: Other nucleotide sequences from this sample produce the same CDR3. The rearrangement links TRBV5-1 to TRBJ2-3, with D perhaps TRBD2 (6 bases). CDR3 length: 19 residues. Germline assignment: CDR1 SGHRS and CDR2 YFSETQ. With 2 bases removed from V and 3 bases from J, the gap between germline ends came to 25 bases. CDR3 region: CASSLAAWAGRTRTDTQYF. DNA of the CDR3: TGCGCCAGCAGCTTAGCCGCTTGGGCTGGGAGGACCCGTACAGATACGCAGTATTTT.

The chain combines TRBV7-2 with TRBJ1-4; TRBD1 aligns across 8 bases. Germline V gene lookup returns CDR1 SGHTA and CDR2 FQGNSA. The V and J ends lost 6 bases and 7 bases, in that order; junction bases with no gene match: 7. The CDR3 runs to 14 residues. The CDR3, as DNA: TGTGCCAGCAGTCCCGGACAGGGCGTTGAAAAACTGTTTTTT. It is translated as CASSPGQGVEKLFF.

The chain employs TRBV7-2 and TRBJ1-2; TRBD1 might be the D (5 bases). The CDR3 length is 18 residues. Per germline, CDR1 SGHTA and CDR2 FQGNSA. Trimming cost V 2 bases and J 1 base, with 20 bases left between them. The CDR3 spells CASSLSYGSQGLNYGYTF. The CDR3 region has the DNA TGTGCCAGCAGCTTAAGTTATGGGTCGCAGGGACTTAACTATGGCTACACCTTC.

This sequence joins TRBV10-3 and TRBJ2-7; possible D gene TRBD2, 5 bases. This CDR3 region has 12 residues. V lost 6 bases to trimming and J lost 4 bases, with 10 bases between them. Germline-derived CDR1 and CDR2 are ENHRY and SYGVKD. CDR3 bases: TGTGCCATCAGCCAGACGGGGTACGAGCAGTACTTC. It is translated as CAISQTGYEQYF.

The rearrangement joins TRBV2 to TRBJ1-5; 7 nucleotides align to TRBD1. V dropped 5 bases and J dropped 6; count of bases not matched to a gene: 7. The germline V gene has CDR1 SNHLY and CDR2 FYNNEI. The CDR3 contains 14 residues. CDR3 coding DNA: TGTGCCAGCAGTTCCGGGACAGCCCTTCAGCCCCAGCATTTT. Encoded protein: CASSSGTALQPQHF.

The rearrangement joins TRBV21-1 to TRBJ1-1; TRBD1 is the table's D call and was not checked against the DNA. TRBV21-1 is described as a pseudogene. The CDR3 covers 21 residues. Written as DNA, the CDR3 is TGTGCCAGCATCAAAGATCGACGACAGGGGCGGCGTTTCCCCGCACCCCCTGAAGCTTTCTTT. Its protein is CASIKDRRQGRRFPAPPEAFF.

The chain recombines TRBV7-9 with TRBJ1-1, with D unclear. Germline-derived CDR1 and CDR2 are SEHNR and FQNEAQ (reference sequence). V lost 3 bases, J lost 1 base, and 6 bases lay in between. The CDR3 totals 13 residues. CDR3 DNA: TGTGCCAGCAGCTTGAGACAGAACACTGAAGCTTTCTTT. It is translated as CASSLRQNTEAFF.

This rearrangement joins TRBV4-1 to TRBJ2-6; D remains unclear. Trimming left V 4 bases short and J 0 bases short, with 10 bases between. Germline V CDR1 and CDR2: MGHRA, YSYEKL. CDR3 length: 16 amino acids. CDR3 sequence reads: CASSPSQFSGANVLTF. The CDR3 DNA sequence: TGCGCCAGCAGCCCCTCACAGTTCTCTGGGGCCAACGTCCTGACTTTC.

This clone was recorded a few times. The genes are TRBV19 and TRBJ1-5; weak D call: TRBD1 (5 bases). Germline V CDR1 and CDR2: LNHDA, SQIVND (reference sequence). V was shortened by 2 bases and J by 15 bases, with 14 bases between the two germline ends. There are 12 residues in the CDR3. CDR3 amino acids: CASSIMGLHMHF. The DNA of the CDR3 is TGTGCCAGTAGTATAATGGGACTCCACATGCATTTT. The full variable domain, completed using reference TRBV19 and TRBJ1-5, is DGGITQSPKYLFRKEGQNVTLSCEQNLNHDAMYWYRQDPGQGLRLIYYSQIVNDFQKGDIAEGYSVSREKKESFPLTVTSAQKNPTAFYLCASSIMGLHMHFGDGTRLSIL.

The chain links TRBV4-3 to TRBJ1-6; a weak D match, TRBD1 (5 bases). V shed 0 bases and J shed 6 bases, with 12 bases lying between them. This CDR3 is built from 16 residues. CDR1 and CDR2 (germline): LGHNA, YSLEER. The CDR3 is CASSQDGAGSNSPLHF. CDR3 DNA sequence: TGCGCCAGCAGCCAAGATGGGGCAGGTAGTAATTCACCCCTCCACTTT.

This clone was detected only a few times. The rearrangement joins TRBV3-1 (or the pseudogene TRBV3-2) to TRBJ2-4; D may be TRBD2 (5 bases). CDR3 length: 14 residues. CDR1 is LGHDT and CDR2 is YNNKEL in the germline V gene (reference sequence). Between the trimmed V and J ends, which lost 1 base and 4 bases, there was a span of 8 bases. Here the CDR3 reads CASSQAGFKNIQYF. The CDR3, as DNA: TGTGCCAGCAGCCAAGCGGGGTTTAAAAACATTCAGTACTTC.

The V and J genes are TRBV18 and TRBJ1-2; 7 bases match TRBD1. Trimming at V came to 6 bases and at J to 4 bases, leaving 14 bases not matched to a gene. The germline V gene encodes CDR1 KGHSH and CDR2 LQKENI. The CDR3 loop spans 16 amino acids. The CDR3: CASSYGDSWSGYGYTF. CDR3 DNA sequence: TGTGCCAGCTCGTATGGGGACAGTTGGAGCGGCTATGGCTACACCTTC.

The chain is built from TRBV4-2 and TRBJ2-6, with TRBD2 matching over 7 bases. This CDR3 comprises 22 residues. The germline gives CDR1 LGHNA, CDR2 YNFKEQ. V lost 7 bases and J lost 0; bases outside the gene matches: 24. The CDR3 protein is CASTLGIRRAGSGGSGANVLTF. As DNA, the CDR3 is TGTGCCAGCACCTTAGGAATACGGAGGGCAGGATCGGGGGGCTCTGGGGCCAACGTCCTGACTTTC.

The gene calls are TRBV6-5 and TRBJ2-7; 9 bases align to TRBD2. The ends lost 6 bases at V and 2 bases at J; junction bases unmatched: 2. The CDR3 runs 13 residues. Germline V gene sequence: CDR1 MNHEY, CDR2 SVGAGI. This chain's CDR3 is CASRGLATYEQYF. Here the CDR3 DNA reads TGTGCCAGCAGGGGACTAGCAACCTACGAGCAGTACTTC.

This clone was recorded once. The J gene is TRBJ1-1, the V gene TRBV11-3; D is perhaps TRBD1 (5 bases). V gave up 3 bases and J gave up 4 bases, with 12 bases separating them. This CDR3 has 14 residues. Germline CDR1 and CDR2: SGHNT and YENEEA. This CDR3 reads CASSFQGLGTEAFF. CDR3 nucleotide sequence: TGTGCCAGCAGCTTTCAGGGTTTGGGCACTGAAGCTTTCTTT.

The chain uses TRBV19 and TRBJ1-4; TRBD1 is a possible D gene (6 bases). The length of the CDR3 is 16 residues. V was cut by 7 bases and J by 7 bases, with 22 bases left in between. Per germline, CDR1 LNHDA and CDR2 SQIVND (reference sequence). CDR3 loop: CASTSGDTFGSEKLFF. The CDR3 DNA follows: TGTGCCAGTACCTCAGGGGACACTTTCGGAAGTGAAAAACTGTTTTTT.

The rearrangement uses TRBV27 and TRBJ1-4; perhaps TRBD1 as D (5 bases). Per germline, CDR1 MNHEY and CDR2 SMNVEV (reference sequence). This CDR3 is built from 15 residues. V was cut by 7 bases and J by 0 bases, with 12 bases left in between. The CDR3 sequence is CASKRSGSTNEKLFF. The CDR3 DNA reads as TGTGCCAGCAAAAGATCAGGGTCAACTAATGAAAAACTGTTTTTT.

The rearrangement links TRBV7-8 to TRBJ2-5, with 7 bases lining up with TRBD1. The CDR3 sequence is 13 residues long. Germline CDR1 and CDR2: SGHVS and FQNEAQ. V gave up 5 bases and J gave up 3 bases; unmatched junction bases: 3. The CDR3 region has the DNA TGTGCCAGCAGCCTTGGACAGGAAGAGACCCAGTACTTC. The encoded protein is CASSLGQEETQYF.

This chain links TRBV19 with TRBJ1-1; TRBD1 matches at 10 bases. Germline-derived CDR1 and CDR2 are LNHDA and SQIVND (reference sequence). The CDR3 length is 15 residues. Trimming at V came to 7 bases and at J to 2 bases, leaving 7 bases not matched to a gene. CDR3 sequence (DNA): TGTGCCAGTATTGGGACAGGGGAAATCAACACTGAAGCTTTCTTT. Translating it yields CASIGTGEINTEAFF.

The chain couples TRBV7-2 to TRBJ2-3, with D possibly called TRBD1 or TRBD2 (6 bases each). CDR1 and CDR2 from the germline V gene are SGHTA and FQGNSA. This CDR3 has 13 residues. The V gene lost 10 bases and the J gene lost 0 bases, with 11 bases spanning the gap. The CDR3 spells CATRGGSTDTQYF. The CDR3 DNA reads TGTGCCACCAGGGGAGGCAGCACAGATACGCAGTATTTT. Based on the CDR3 plus reference TRBV7-2 and TRBJ2-3, the full variable domain is GAGVSQSPSNKVTEKGKDVELRCDPISGHTALYWYRQSLGQGLEFLIYFQGNSAPDKSGLPSDRFSAERTGGSVSTLTIQRTQQEDSAVYLCATRGGSTDTQYFGPGTRLTVL.

J is TRBJ2-5 and V is TRBV7-2; D might be TRBD2 (6 bases). V gave up 0 bases and J gave up 3 bases, with 8 bases separating them. Germline V gives CDR1 SGHTA, CDR2 FQGNSA. There are 14 residues in the CDR3. The CDR3 DNA reads TGTGCCAGCAGCTTAGCGGGGGGAGAAGAGACCCAGTACTTC. Amino acids: CASSLAGGEETQYF.

V gene TRBV10-2 combines with J gene TRBJ2-3; D unresolved. Trimming took 2 bases from V and 8 from J, leaving 11 bases between them. The CDR3 runs 13 residues. From germline, CDR1 is WSHSY and CDR2 SAAADI. The chain's CDR3 is CASSELVRATQYF. The CDR3 DNA sequence: TGCGCCAGCAGTGAGCTAGTCAGAGCTACGCAGTATTTT.

The J gene is TRBJ1-1, the V gene TRBV3-1 (or the pseudogene TRBV3-2), with D maybe TRBD1 (5 bases). Germline lookup yields CDR1 LGHDT and CDR2 YNNKEL (reference sequence). Trimming took 11 bases from V and 1 from J, leaving 20 bases between them. This CDR3 comprises 15 residues. DNA for the CDR3: TGTGCCCCAACGGGAGCGGGGCACTCGAACACTGAAGCTTTCTTT. Encoded protein: CAPTGAGHSNTEAFF.

The chain is built from TRBV30 and TRBJ2-7; D may be TRBD2 (6 bases). Germline values: CDR1 GTSNPN, CDR2 SVGIG (reference sequence). V was trimmed by 4 bases and J by 0 bases, leaving 7 bases between them. The CDR3 totals 12 residues. CDR3 DNA: TGTGCCTGGATGGGGGGCTCCTACGAGCAGTACTTC. Translation gives CAWMGGSYEQYF. The whole variable domain, filled in from reference TRBV30 and TRBJ2-7, reads SQTIHQWPATLVQPVGSPLSLECTVEGTSNPNLYWYRQAAGRGLQLLFYSVGIGQISSEVPQNLSASRPQDRQFILSSKKLLLSDSGFYLCAWMGGSYEQYFGPGTRLTVT.

V gene TRBV5-1 combines with J gene TRBJ1-1, with 9 bases lining up with TRBD1. This CDR3 region has 14 residues. With V trimmed by 7 bases and J by 0 bases, 4 bases remained unmatched. Per germline, CDR1 SGHRS and CDR2 YFSETQ. The CDR3 protein is CASGRDRVNTEAFF. The CDR3 bases are TGCGCCAGCGGAAGGGACAGGGTGAACACTGAAGCTTTCTTT.

The rearrangement links TRBV5-4 to TRBJ2-1, with 14 bases matching TRBD2. Germline V gives CDR1 SGHNT, CDR2 YYREEE (reference sequence). Trimming cost V 3 bases and J 9 bases; bases outside gene matches: 8. The CDR3 extends over 16 amino acids. The CDR3, as DNA: TGTGCCAGCAGCTCCACGACTAGCGGGAGGGAGAGTGAGCAGTTCTTC. Protein: CASSSTTSGRESEQFF. Drawing the rest from reference TRBV5-4 and TRBJ2-1, the complete variable domain is ETGVTQSPTHLIKTRGQQVTLRCSSQSGHNTVSWYQQALGQGPQFIFQYYREEENGRGNFPPRFSGLQFPNYSSELNVNALELDDSALYLCASSSTTSGRESEQFFGPGTRLTVL.

This clone showed up just a few times. The chain joins TRBV28 to TRBJ2-7, with 12 positions matching TRBD2. The CDR3 runs 14 residues. Germline V CDR1 and CDR2: MDHEN, SYDVKM. V was pared by 5 bases and J by 4 bases, with 3 bases of the junction left unmatched. CDR3 nucleotides: TGTGCCAGCAGTGTGACTAGCGGGAGTTACGAGCAGTACTTC. It specifies CASSVTSGSYEQYF.